Below are 23 T cell receptor beta chains sequenced from a single sample in a study of blood T cell repertoires in COVID-19. Assay: immunoSEQ multiplex PCR; the TCRdb copy retains only in-frame clones and omits some. The sample yields about 310,000 clones, roughly 91% seen once. The sample taken for sequencing was peripheral blood. These receptors came from a middle-aged man with active or convalescent COVID-19.

The rearrangement uses TRBV19 and TRBJ1-5; 10 bases match TRBD1. The CDR3 covers 16 residues. Germline V gives CDR1 LNHDA, CDR2 SQIVND (reference sequence). V gave up 5 bases and J gave up 5 bases; unmatched junction bases: 9. The CDR3 DNA reads TGTGCCAGTAGTGCCCGGGACAGGGGAGTTTATCAGCCCCAGCATTTT. This sequence encodes CASSARDRGVYQPQHF. The variable domain in full, completed from reference TRBV19 and TRBJ1-5, reads DGGITQSPKYLFRKEGQNVTLSCEQNLNHDAMYWYRQDPGQGLRLIYYSQIVNDFQKGDIAEGYSVSREKKESFPLTVTSAQKNPTAFYLCASSARDRGVYQPQHFGDGTRLSIL.

V is TRBV30 and J is TRBJ1-2, with D possibly TRBD1 on 6 matching bases. The CDR3 is made up of 11 amino acids. V lost 0 bases to trimming and J lost 8 bases, with 7 bases between them. Germline V gene sequence: CDR1 GTSNPN, CDR2 SVGIG (reference sequence). For the CDR3, the DNA is TGTGCCTGGAGTGTACAGGGAGGCTACACCTTC. It encodes CAWSVQGGYTF. Based on the CDR3 plus reference TRBV30 and TRBJ1-2, the full variable domain is SQTIHQWPATLVQPVGSPLSLECTVEGTSNPNLYWYRQAAGRGLQLLFYSVGIGQISSEVPQNLSASRPQDRQFILSSKKLLLSDSGFYLCAWSVQGGYTFGSGTRLTVV.

The CDR3 DNA reads as TGTGCCAGCAGCTTAGGGTTTGTAGACGAGCAGTACTTC. Protein product: CASSLGFVDEQYF. V and J are TRBV7-9 and TRBJ2-7; D gene ambiguous. The V gene's germline CDR1 is SEHNR and CDR2 FQNEAQ (reference sequence). Trimming stripped 1 base from V and 5 bases from J, with 9 bases between. The CDR3 loop spans 13 amino acids.

This clone has only a few counts. V gene TRBV6-1 combines with J gene TRBJ1-1; D call uncertain. Germline CDR1 reads MNHNS; CDR2 reads SASEGT. The CDR3 consists of 14 residues. Between the trimmed V and J ends, which lost 1 base and 11 bases, there was a span of 17 bases. CDR3: CASSEGYSPRGAFF. The CDR3, as DNA: TGTGCCAGCAGTGAAGGATACTCGCCAAGAGGCGCTTTCTTT.

This rearrangement joins TRBV7-9 to TRBJ1-5; no clear D. The CDR3 has 12 residues. Trimming pared 5 bases from V and 10 bases from J, leaving 12 bases between. CDR1 SEHNR and CDR2 FQNEAQ come from the germline V gene (reference sequence). The CDR3 nucleotides read TGTGCCAGCAGCCGTAGTAGTGGTCCCCAGCATTTT. Translated: CASSRSSGPQHF.

The chain uses TRBV7-3 and TRBJ1-3; D ambiguous. V was cut by 4 bases and J by 0 bases, with 10 bases left in between. The germline gives CDR1 SGHTA, CDR2 FQGTGA. The CDR3 spans 15 residues. The CDR3 region has the DNA TGTGCCAGCAGCTCCGGAGTCAGCTCTGGAAACACCATATATTTT. Its protein is CASSSGVSSGNTIYF. The full variable domain, with the rest looked up from reference TRBV7-3 and TRBJ1-3, is GAGVSQTPSNKVTEKGKYVELRCDPISGHTALYWYRQSLGQGPEFLIYFQGTGAADDSGLPNDRFFAVRPEGSVSTLKIQRTERGDSAVYLCASSSGVSSGNTIYFGEGSWLTVV.

The sample holds one count of this clone. CDR3 nucleotides: TGCGCCAGCAGCTTGGCCCCGGGGTTGGGTGAGACCCAGTACTTC. Amino acid sequence: CASSLAPGLGETQYF. J is TRBJ2-5 and V is TRBV5-1; weak D call: TRBD2 (5 bases). Germline CDR1 reads SGHRS; CDR2 reads YFSETQ. Trimming removed 0 bases from V and 5 bases from J, with 14 bases in between. The CDR3 consists of 15 residues.

V and J are TRBV6-5 and TRBJ1-2, with 8 bases identical to TRBD1. Germline V CDR1 and CDR2: MNHEY, SVGAGI. This CDR3 has 13 amino acids. The V gene end was trimmed by 6 bases and the J gene end by 8 bases; junction bases not matched to a gene: 8. CDR3 DNA: TGTGCCAGCAGGGGAGGGACAGGAGGAGGCTACACCTTC. Translated, it gives CASRGGTGGGYTF.

The CDR3 region is CASSLSQGSGYTF. The CDR3 DNA follows: TGTGCCAGCAGCTTGAGCCAGGGGTCTGGCTACACCTTC. The chain combines TRBV11-2 with TRBJ1-2, with a tentative D call TRBD1 (6 bases). This CDR3 comprises 13 residues. Germline values: CDR1 SGHAT, CDR2 FQNNGV. Between the trimmed V and J ends, which lost 3 bases and 7 bases, there was a span of 12 bases.

The chain links TRBV7-9 to TRBJ2-1; D gene uncertain. Trimming left V 4 bases short and J 0 bases short, with 10 bases between. The CDR3 contains 15 residues. Germline V gene lookup returns CDR1 SEHNR and CDR2 FQNEAQ (reference sequence). Here the CDR3 DNA reads TGTGCCAGCAGCTCGAGGCTCAGCTCCTACAATGAGCAGTTCTTC. Protein: CASSSRLSSYNEQFF.

The chain uses TRBV6-6 and TRBJ2-7; D may be TRBD2 (6 bases). Germline V lookup: CDR1 MNHNY, CDR2 SVGAGI (reference sequence). This CDR3 is built from 16 residues. V gave up 0 bases and J gave up 3 bases, with 15 bases separating them. The CDR3 DNA is TGTGCCAGCAGTTACTCCGGACAACTGGGAGGCTACGAGCAGTACTTC. It translates to CASSYSGQLGGYEQYF.

The V gene is TRBV5-6, the J gene TRBJ1-4; 7 bases agree with TRBD1. Germline CDR1 is SGHDT and CDR2 is YYEEEE. With V trimmed by 3 bases and J by 3 bases, 5 bases remained unmatched. The CDR3 is 15 residues long. CDR3 bases: TGTGCCAGCAGCTCCACAGGGGCCTCTAATGAAAAACTGTTTTTT. Translated, it gives CASSSTGASNEKLFF. Variable domain in full (rest from reference TRBV5-6 and TRBJ1-4): DAGVTQSPTHLIKTRGQQVTLRCSPKSGHDTVSWYQQALGQGPQFIFQYYEEEERQRGNFPDRFSGHQFPNYSSELNVNALLLGDSALYLCASSSTGASNEKLFFGSGTQLSVL.

V gene TRBV28 combines with J gene TRBJ2-7, with D possibly being TRBD1 (6 bases). Trimming left V 6 bases short and J 2 bases short, with 8 bases between. Germline V gene lookup returns CDR1 MDHEN and CDR2 SYDVKM. The CDR3 consists of 12 residues. CDR3 sequence (DNA): TGTGCCAGCAGCCGACAGGCCTACGAGCAGTACTTC. It encodes CASSRQAYEQYF.

The chain employs TRBV19 and TRBJ1-2; 8 bases map to TRBD1. Germline CDR1 reads LNHDA; CDR2 reads SQIVND (reference sequence). The CDR3 sequence is 13 residues long. Trimming removed 6 bases from V and 6 bases from J; junction bases left unmatched: 6. The CDR3, as DNA: TGTGCCAGTAGGGACAGGGTCTCGAATGGCTACACCTTC. This translates into CASRDRVSNGYTF.

The chain carries TRBV6-5 and TRBJ2-1; D is ambiguous. CDR3 length: 12 residues. Germline loops: CDR1 MNHEY, CDR2 SVGAGI. V lost 4 bases and J 9 bases, leaving 10 bases between the germline ends. The CDR3 loop reads CASSSRVGEQFF. The CDR3 nucleotides are TGTGCCAGCAGTTCTCGAGTCGGTGAGCAGTTCTTC.

CDR3 sequence reads: CASSSRGTESRQPQHF. CDR3 DNA sequence: TGTGCCAGCAGTTCACGGGGGACAGAGAGCAGGCAGCCCCAGCATTTT. This chain uses TRBV6-6 with TRBJ1-5; 7 bases fit TRBD1. This CDR3 is built from 16 residues. CDR1 is MNHNY, CDR2 SVGAGI, per germline (reference sequence). The V and J ends lost 4 bases and 7 bases, in that order; junction bases with no gene match: 13.

The chain has TRBV7-9 and TRBJ2-5; TRBD1 is a possible D gene (6 bases). Germline CDR1 SEHNR, CDR2 FQNEAQ (reference sequence). The CDR3 runs 13 residues. Trimming cost V 5 bases and J 5 bases, with 12 bases left between them. The CDR3 region has the DNA TGTGCCAGCAGCGCAACAGGGTACGAGACCCAGTACTTC. Its translation: CASSATGYETQYF.

The chain is built from TRBV10-3 and TRBJ2-5, with 7 bases identical to TRBD2. CDR3 length: 13 residues. The germline CDR1 and CDR2 sequences are ENHRY and SYGVKD. V shed 8 bases, J shed 5 bases, and the junction held 8 bases outside the gene matches. This CDR3 reads CAIGGVSGETQYF. The CDR3 DNA reads TGTGCCATCGGGGGGGTTTCTGGGGAGACCCAGTACTTC.

CDR3 loop: CASSTGTGRVEAFF. The DNA of the CDR3 is TGTGCCAGCTCAACCGGGACAGGGAGGGTTGAAGCTTTCTTT. The gene calls are TRBV18 and TRBJ1-1, with TRBD1 matching 9 bases. This CDR3 spans 14 amino acids. Germline assignment: CDR1 KGHSH and CDR2 LQKENI. V was clipped by 5 bases and J by 7 bases; unmatched bases: 8.

The V gene is TRBV6-5, the J gene TRBJ2-7, with TRBD1 matching 10 bases. The ends lost 2 bases at V and 2 bases at J; junction bases unmatched: 3. CDR3 size: 15 residues. The germline gives CDR1 MNHEY, CDR2 SVGAGI. CDR3: CASSYAGQGAYEQYF. As DNA, the CDR3 is TGTGCCAGCAGTTACGCTGGACAGGGGGCCTACGAGCAGTACTTC.

J is TRBJ1-5 and V is TRBV6-5; D is unresolved. Germline V gene data show CDR1 as MNHEY and CDR2 as SVGAGI. This CDR3 region has 14 residues. V was pared by 6 bases and J by 5 bases, with 14 bases between. CDR3 protein: CASRLTDGDQPQHF. The DNA for the CDR3 is TGTGCCAGCAGGTTGACGGACGGGGATCAGCCCCAGCATTTT.

The genes are TRBV2 and TRBJ1-3; D gene uncertain. There are 14 residues in the CDR3. Germline CDR1 reads SNHLY; CDR2 reads FYNNEI. V was cut by 6 bases and J by 0 bases, with 9 bases left in between. CDR3: CASRPDSSGNTIYF. Here the CDR3 DNA reads TGTGCCAGCAGACCCGACTCCTCTGGAAACACCATATATTTT.

This clone was seen once. This sequence joins TRBV6-2 or TRBV6-3 and TRBJ2-7, with D unresolved. V gave up 2 bases and J gave up 2 bases, with 10 bases separating them. Germline loops: CDR1 MNHEY, CDR2 SVGEGT. The CDR3 runs 14 residues. The CDR3 DNA follows: TGTGCCAGCAGTTACCTAAGTCCCCCCTACGAGCAGTACTTC. It is translated as CASSYLSPPYEQYF.